Following are 4 T cell receptor beta chains from one sample sequenced in a study of metastatic and nonmetastatic thyroid tumors. Until they underwent thyroid surgery, no patient had received any treatment. TCRdb reanalyzed the PCR reads with MiXCR. The repertoire holds more than 8,000 clones, with approximately 40% as singletons. The material sequenced was tumor tissue. The receptors were sampled from a male donor with papillary thyroid cancer or a benign thyroid nodule (not recorded which). Some clones in this sample may be carry-over from other donors' samples.

V usage is TRBV20-1 and J usage is TRBJ2-7; 8 bases match TRBD1. Germline V lookup: CDR1 DFQATT, CDR2 SNEGSKA (reference sequence). The ends lost 4 bases at V and 4 bases at J; junction bases unmatched: 6. The length of the CDR3 is 13 residues. CDR3 coding DNA: TGCAGTGCTAACAGGGACAGGTGGTACGAGCAGTACTTC. It encodes CSANRDRWYEQYF.

This clone is deemed medium-sized. The genes are TRBV29-1 and TRBJ2-1; perhaps TRBD1 as D (5 bases). Germline V gene lookup returns CDR1 SQVTM and CDR2 ANQGSEA. V lost 4 bases and J 5 bases, leaving 15 bases between the germline ends. The CDR3 covers 14 residues. The CDR3 reads CSVVVTGSHNEQFF. As DNA, the CDR3 is TGCAGCGTTGTAGTAACAGGTAGCCACAATGAGCAGTTCTTC.

By share, this clone ranks as medium-sized. Here the CDR3 DNA reads TGTGCCAGCAGTTCCCGGGCCCCATACGTCCTGACTTTC. The encoded protein is CASSSRAPYVLTF. The chain has TRBV12-3 or TRBV12-4 and TRBJ2-6; D not resolved. The CDR3 is 13 amino acids. The V end lost 4 bases, the J end lost 11 bases, and 12 bases lay between the germline ends.

V usage is TRBV30 and J usage is TRBJ1-1; no clear D gene. There are 15 residues in the CDR3. Trimming took 4 bases from V and 0 from J, leaving 15 bases between them. Germline lookup yields CDR1 GTSNPN and CDR2 SVGIG (reference sequence). The CDR3 DNA is TGTGCCTGGAATCTTCCAGGACGGCTGAACACTGAAGCTTTCTTT. Protein sequence: CAWNLPGRLNTEAFF.